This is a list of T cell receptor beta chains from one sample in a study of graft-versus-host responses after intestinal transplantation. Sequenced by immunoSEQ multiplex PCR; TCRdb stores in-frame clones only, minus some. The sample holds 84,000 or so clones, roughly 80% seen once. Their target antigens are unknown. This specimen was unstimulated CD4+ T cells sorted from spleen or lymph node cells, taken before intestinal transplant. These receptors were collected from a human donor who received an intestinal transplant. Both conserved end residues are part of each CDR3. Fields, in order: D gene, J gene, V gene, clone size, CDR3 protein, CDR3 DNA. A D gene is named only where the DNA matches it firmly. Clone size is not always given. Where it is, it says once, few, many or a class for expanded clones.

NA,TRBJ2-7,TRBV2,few,CASSGAGREQYF,TGTGCCAGCAGTGGGGCGGGGCGAGAGCAGTACTTC
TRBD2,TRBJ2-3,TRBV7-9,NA,CASTILGGIGDTQYF,TGTGCCAGCACCATCCTCGGGGGGATAGGGGATACGCAGTATTTT
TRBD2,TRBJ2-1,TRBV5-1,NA,CASSPSGGTSYNEQFF,TGCGCCAGCAGCCCAAGCGGGGGTACTTCCTACAATGAGCAGTTCTTC
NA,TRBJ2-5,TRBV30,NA,CAWSVMSGETQYF,TGTGCCTGGAGTGTAATGTCCGGGGAGACCCAGTACTTC
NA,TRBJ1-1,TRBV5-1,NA,CASSLPEIPEAFF,TGCGCCAGCAGCTTACCGGAGATTCCTGAAGCTTTCTTT
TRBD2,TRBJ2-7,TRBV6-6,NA,CASRHSSGSYEQYF,TGTGCCAGCAGACACTCTAGCGGGAGCTACGAGCAGTACTTC
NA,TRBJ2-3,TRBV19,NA,CASNPDWSGWGTQYF,TGTGCCAGTAATCCGGACTGGAGCGGGTGGGGTACGCAGTATTTT
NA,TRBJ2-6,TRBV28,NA,CASRPGHLSGANVLTF,TGTGCCAGCAGGCCGGGACATCTCTCTGGGGCCAACGTCCTGACTTTC
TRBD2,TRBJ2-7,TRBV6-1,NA,CASSEGRTSGSYEQYF,TGTGCCAGCAGTGAAGGGCGGACTAGCGGGAGCTACGAGCAGTACTTC
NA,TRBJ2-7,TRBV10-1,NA,CASSEGGRGYEQYF,TGCGCCAGCAGTGAGGGTGGGAGAGGCTACGAGCAGTACTTC
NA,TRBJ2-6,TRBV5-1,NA,CASSQSTGANVLTF,TGCGCCAGCAGCCAGTCGACTGGGGCCAACGTCCTGACTTTC
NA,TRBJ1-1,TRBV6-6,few,CASSYSIGGTEAFF,TGTGCCAGCAGTTACTCGATAGGGGGCACTGAAGCTTTCTTT
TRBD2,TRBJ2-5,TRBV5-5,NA,CASRYSPGGRETQYF,TGTGCCAGCAGGTACTCCCCGGGGGGGCGAGAGACCCAGTACTTC
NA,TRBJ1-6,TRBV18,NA,CASSTGYNSPLHF,TGTGCCAGCTCGACAGGCTATAATTCACCCCTCCACTTT
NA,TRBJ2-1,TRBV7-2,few,CASSFDPSPNEQFF,TGTGCCAGCAGCTTCGACCCTAGCCCCAATGAGCAGTTCTTC
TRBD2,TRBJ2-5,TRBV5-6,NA,CASSPGLRYETQYF,TGTGCCAGCAGCCCGGGACTAAGATATGAGACCCAGTACTTC
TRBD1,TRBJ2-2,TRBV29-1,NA,CSVDKGATGELFF,TGCAGCGTTGATAAGGGGGCGACCGGGGAGCTGTTTTTT
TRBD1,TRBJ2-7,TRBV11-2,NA,CASSRAGTGGYEQYF,TGTGCCAGCAGCCGTGCCGGGACAGGGGGCTACGAGCAGTACTTC
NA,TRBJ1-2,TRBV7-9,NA,CASSLGGTTGSYGYTF,TGTGCCAGCAGCTTAGGGGGGACTACAGGCTCCTATGGCTACACCTTC
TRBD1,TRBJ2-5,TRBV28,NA,CASSWAGGETQYF,TGTGCCAGCAGTTGGGCAGGGGGAGAGACCCAGTACTTC
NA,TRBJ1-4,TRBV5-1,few,CASSLGATTNEKLFF,TGCGCCAGCAGCCTGGGAGCTACAACTAATGAAAAACTGTTTTTT
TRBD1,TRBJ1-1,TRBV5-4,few,CASSLGDRGNTEAFF,TGTGCCAGCAGCTTGGGGGACAGGGGGAACACTGAAGCTTTCTTT
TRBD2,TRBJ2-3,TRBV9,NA,CASSVEGEVAGGTDTQYF,TGTGCCAGCAGCGTAGAGGGCGAGGTAGCGGGAGGAACAGATACGCAGTATTTT
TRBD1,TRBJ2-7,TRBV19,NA,CASSISGTGNPYEQYF,TGTGCCAGTAGTATTTCTGGGACAGGGAACCCCTACGAGCAGTACTTC
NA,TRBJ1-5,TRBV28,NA,CASSTPSGGGQPQHF,TGTGCCAGCAGTACCCCCTCGGGGGGCGGTCAGCCCCAGCATTTT
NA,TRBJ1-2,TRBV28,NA,CASSLPDGYTF,TGTGCCAGCAGTCTCCCCGATGGCTACACCTTC
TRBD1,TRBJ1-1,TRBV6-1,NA,CASYDRQGLNTEAFF,TGTGCCAGCTATGATCGACAGGGCCTGAACACTGAAGCTTTCTTT
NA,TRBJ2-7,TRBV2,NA,CASSEYRGAEQYF,TGTGCCAGCAGTGAATACCGGGGAGCCGAGCAGTACTTC
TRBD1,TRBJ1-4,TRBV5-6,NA,CASSDGTGEKLFF,TGTGCCAGCAGCGACGGGACAGGCGAAAAACTGTTTTTT
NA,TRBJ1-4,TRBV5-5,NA,CASAQPLAATNEKLFF,TGTGCCAGCGCACAGCCTCTGGCTGCAACTAATGAAAAACTGTTTTTT
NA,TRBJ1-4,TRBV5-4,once,CASSSGRGNEKLFF,TGTGCCAGCAGCTCGGGGAGGGGGAATGAAAAACTGTTTTTT
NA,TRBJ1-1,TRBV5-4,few,CASSLVEGPKAFF,TGTGCCAGCAGCCTGGTGGAGGGGCCGAAAGCTTTCTTT
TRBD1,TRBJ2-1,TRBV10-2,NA,CASRRPGTGSNEQFF,TGCGCCAGCAGGAGACCCGGGACAGGGAGCAATGAGCAGTTCTTC
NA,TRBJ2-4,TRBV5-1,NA,CASSLSIKGDIQYF,TGCGCCAGCAGCTTGTCGATTAAGGGGGACATTCAGTACTTC
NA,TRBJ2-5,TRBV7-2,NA,CASSFHEGGETQYF,TGTGCCAGCAGCTTTCACGAAGGAGGGGAGACCCAGTACTTC
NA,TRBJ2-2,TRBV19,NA,CASSKLNTGELFF,TGTGCCAGTAGTAAACTTAACACCGGGGAGCTGTTTTTT
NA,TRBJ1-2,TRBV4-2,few,CASSQYRQFLLYGYTF,TGTGCCAGCAGCCAGTATAGACAGTTCCTTTTGTATGGCTACACCTTC
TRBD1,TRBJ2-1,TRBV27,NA,CASSFGQGNNEQFF,TGTGCCAGCAGTTTCGGACAGGGAAACAATGAGCAGTTCTTC
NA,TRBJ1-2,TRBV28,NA,CASSFDQGPTQGYTF,TGTGCCAGCAGTTTTGATCAGGGCCCAACCCAAGGCTACACCTTC
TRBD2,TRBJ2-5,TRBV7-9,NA,CASSFASGQETQYF,TGTGCCAGCAGCTTCGCTAGCGGTCAAGAGACCCAGTACTTC
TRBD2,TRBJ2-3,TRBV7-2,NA,CASSFGGRTDTQYF,TGTGCCAGCAGCTTCGGCGGGAGGACAGATACGCAGTATTTT
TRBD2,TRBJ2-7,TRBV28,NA,CASSLPSGSDEQYF,TGTGCCAGCAGTTTGCCAAGCGGGAGCGACGAGCAGTACTTC
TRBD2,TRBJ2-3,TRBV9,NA,CASSAGTSGDTQYF,TGTGCCAGCAGCGCCGGGACTAGCGGAGATACGCAGTATTTT
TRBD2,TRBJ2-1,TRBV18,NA,CASSRGGPSNEQFF,TGTGCCAGCTCACGCGGGGGGCCGTCCAATGAGCAGTTCTTC
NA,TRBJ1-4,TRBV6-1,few,CASNSPIFVKLFF,TGTGCCAGCAACTCCCCGATATTTGTAAAACTGTTTTTT
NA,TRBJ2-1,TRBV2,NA,CASSGPGVSEQFF,TGTGCCAGCAGCGGGCCCGGGGTAAGTGAGCAGTTCTTC
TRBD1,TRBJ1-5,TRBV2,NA,CASSESGGQPQHF,TGTGCCAGCAGTGAGTCAGGGGGACAGCCCCAGCATTTT
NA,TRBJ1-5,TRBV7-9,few,CASSLAPDWQPQHF,TGTGCCAGCAGCTTAGCGCCCGACTGGCAGCCCCAGCATTTT
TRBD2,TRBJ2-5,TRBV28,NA,CASIKVRGSSGGPRRTQYF,TGTGCCAGCATCAAAGTAAGGGGCTCGAGCGGGGGCCCTCGGCGGACCCAGTACTTC
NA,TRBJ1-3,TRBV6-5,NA,CASQQEGAGNTIYF,TGTGCCTCCCAGCAGGAGGGTGCTGGAAACACCATATATTTT
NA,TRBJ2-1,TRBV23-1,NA,CASSPGQKEYNEQFF,TGCGCCAGCAGTCCCGGACAGAAAGAGTACAATGAGCAGTTCTTC